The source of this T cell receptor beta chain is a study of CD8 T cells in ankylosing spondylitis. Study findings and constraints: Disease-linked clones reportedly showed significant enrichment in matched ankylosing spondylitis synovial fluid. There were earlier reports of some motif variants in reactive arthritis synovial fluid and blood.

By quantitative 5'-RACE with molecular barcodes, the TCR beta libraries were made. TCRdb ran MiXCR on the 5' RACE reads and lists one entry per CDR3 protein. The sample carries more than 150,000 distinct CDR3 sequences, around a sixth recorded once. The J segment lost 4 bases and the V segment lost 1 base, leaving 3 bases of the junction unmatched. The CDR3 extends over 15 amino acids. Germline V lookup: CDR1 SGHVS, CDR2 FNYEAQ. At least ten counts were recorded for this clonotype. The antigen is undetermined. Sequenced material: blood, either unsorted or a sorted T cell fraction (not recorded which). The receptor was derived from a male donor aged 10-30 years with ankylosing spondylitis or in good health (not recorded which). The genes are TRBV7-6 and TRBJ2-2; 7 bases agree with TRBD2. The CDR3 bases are TGTGCCAGCAGCTTAGGGGGAGGGAGCACCGGGGAGCTGTTTTTT. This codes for CASSLGGGSTGELFF.